The clone carrying this T cell receptor beta chain has only one observation. In the source study's methods: Amplifying reference gene primers gave estimates of nucleated cell counts. TCRdb's table, derived via immunoSEQ multiplex PCR, lists solely in-frame clones and lacks some. That table is the source of V, J and clone size, and D and trimming were worked out from the DNA. The sample contains 250,000 or so clones, 65% to 90% of which appear only once. This record comes from a study of blood T cell repertoires in COVID-19. The wider study: Researchers got acute and convalescent COVID-19 samples from the United States, Italy and Spain.

The J segment lost 6 bases and the V segment lost 3 bases, leaving 8 bases of the junction unmatched. The length of the CDR3 is 16 residues. Germline CDR1 is KGHSH and CDR2 is LQKENI. Sequencing was performed on peripheral blood. The sequence was collected from a man aged 40-49 years who had recovered from COVID-19. V gene TRBV18 combines with J gene TRBJ1-5, with TRBD1 matching over 10 bases. The CDR3 DNA follows: TGTGCCAGCTCACCCTCCGGGACAGGGGTGGGTCAGCCCCAGCATTTT. This sequence encodes CASSPSGTGVGQPQHF.